One and the same sample provided the 28 T cell receptor beta chains below, sequenced in a study of OX40 agonist ivuxolimab in advanced cancers. Libraries were prepared by immunoSEQ multiplex PCR; TCRdb keeps only in-frame clonotypes and omits some of them. The sample includes around 46,000 clones, over 75% of them seen just once. Here the sequenced sample was CD4+ or CD8+ T cells sorted from blood, taken in a trial of the OX40 agonist ivuxolimab. The source of these receptors is an adult with an advanced solid tumor such as melanoma, head and neck, liver or kidney cancer.

The CDR3 nucleotides read TGTGCCAGCAGCTTAGGCGGACAGGGAAACACCATATATTTT. It encodes CASSLGGQGNTIYF. The chain couples TRBV5-6 to TRBJ1-3, with D perhaps matching TRBD1 (6 bases). Trimming removed 2 bases at V and 4 bases at J, with 10 bases between. Germline CDR1 SGHDT, CDR2 YYEEEE. This CDR3 has 14 residues.

The CDR3 here is CASSLGFGTKTYEQYF. CDR3 sequence (DNA): TGTGCCAGCAGCTTAGGCTTCGGGACGAAGACCTACGAGCAGTACTTC. The chain links TRBV11-1 to TRBJ2-7; D tentatively fits TRBD1 or TRBD2 (5 bases each). This CDR3 is 16 amino acids long. Trimming cost V 1 base and J 2 bases, with 15 bases left between them. Per germline, CDR1 SGHAT and CDR2 FQDESV (reference sequence).

The rearrangement uses TRBV5-6 and TRBJ2-7; weak D call: TRBD2 (5 bases). Germline lookup yields CDR1 SGHDT and CDR2 YYEEEE. The CDR3 runs 13 residues. V lost 0 bases and J lost 3, with 7 bases in between. CDR3 sequence: CASSLGESYEQYF. The CDR3 bases are TGTGCCAGCAGCTTGGGGGAGAGCTACGAGCAGTACTTC.

As concerns this clone: Sequence at one end of the junction differs from germline and may be a read error. V usage is TRBV9 and J usage is TRBJ2-2, with 13 bases matching TRBD2. Germline V CDR1 and CDR2: SGDLS, YYNGEE. This CDR3 comprises 19 residues. The CDR3 reads CASSVATSGRSWNNGELFF. The CDR3, as DNA: TGTGCCAGCAGCGTAGCGACTAGCGGGAGGAGTTGGAACAACGGGGAGCTGTTTTTT. The whole variable domain, remainder taken from reference TRBV9 and TRBJ2-2, is DSGVTQTPKHLITATGQRVTLRCSPRSGDLSVYWYQQSLDQGLQFLIQYYNGEERAKGNILERFSAQQFPDLHSELNLSSLELGDSALYFCASSVATSGRSWNNGELFFGEGSRLTVL.

The genes are TRBV7-2 and TRBJ2-5, with 8 bases aligning to TRBD2. Trimming removed 5 bases from V and 5 bases from J; junction bases left unmatched: 10. CDR3 length: 15 amino acids. CDR1 and CDR2 (germline): SGHTA, FQGNSA. The CDR3 DNA follows: TGTGCCAGCAGCGCCGGGAGGGCCTCCGCGGAGACCCAGTACTTC. As protein: CASSAGRASAETQYF. Full variable domain (rest looked up from reference TRBV7-2 and TRBJ2-5): GAGVSQSPSNKVTEKGKDVELRCDPISGHTALYWYRQSLGQGLEFLIYFQGNSAPDKSGLPSDRFSAERTGGSVSTLTIQRTQQEDSAVYLCASSAGRASAETQYFGPGTRLLVL.

J is TRBJ2-3 and V is TRBV13; possibly TRBD2 for D (6 bases). From germline, CDR1 is PRHDT and CDR2 FYEKMQ (reference sequence). With 5 bases removed from V and 11 bases from J, the gap between germline ends came to 14 bases. The CDR3 totals 12 residues. The CDR3 DNA reads as TGTGCCAGCAGCCCAGGCGGGGAACTGCAGTATTTT. Translated: CASSPGGELQYF.

With regard to this clone: The sample holds other DNA sequences that translate to the same CDR3. CDR3 region: CASSVGRSSYNEQFF. The CDR3 DNA is TGTGCCAGCAGCGTGGGGCGGAGCTCCTACAATGAGCAGTTCTTC. V and J are TRBV9 and TRBJ2-1; a weak D match, TRBD1 (5 bases). CDR1 is SGDLS and CDR2 is YYNGEE in the germline V gene. V lost 2 bases to trimming and J lost 0 bases, with 9 bases between them. This CDR3 region has 15 residues.

This sequence joins TRBV6-5 and TRBJ1-2; 9 bases are shared with TRBD1. Trimming removed 5 bases from V and 3 bases from J; junction bases left unmatched: 1. Germline V lookup: CDR1 MNHEY, CDR2 SVGAGI. There are 13 residues in the CDR3. CDR3 residues: CASSDRGDYGYTF. CDR3 bases: TGTGCCAGCAGTGACAGGGGGGACTATGGCTACACCTTC.

The rearrangement links TRBV10-2 to TRBJ1-5; D gene ambiguous. The CDR3 has 14 amino acids. V was clipped by 1 base and J by 4 bases, with 8 bases between them. Germline CDR1 and CDR2: WSHSY and SAAADI. CDR3 protein: CASSEWADNQPQHF. The DNA of the CDR3 is TGCGCCAGCAGTGAGTGGGCCGATAATCAGCCCCAGCATTTT.

V is TRBV15 and J is TRBJ2-7; 7 bases map to TRBD1. This CDR3 region has 13 residues. Germline values: CDR1 LNHNV, CDR2 YYDKDF (reference sequence). J lost 0 bases, V lost 8 bases, and 4 bases had no gene match. The CDR3 coding sequence is TGTGCCACCCAAAGACAGGGCTCCTACGAGCAGTACTTC. Protein sequence: CATQRQGSYEQYF.

This sequence joins TRBV5-1 and TRBJ2-2; D ambiguous. Germline V lookup: CDR1 SGHRS, CDR2 YFSETQ. V was pared by 0 bases and J by 2 bases, with 11 bases between. CDR3 length: 16 residues. The CDR3 DNA reads as TGCGCCAGCAGCTTGGAAGGCCCTTATAACACCGGGGAGCTGTTTTTT. Its protein product is CASSLEGPYNTGELFF.

This clone was counted a single time. The V and J genes are TRBV7-2 and TRBJ2-7, with TRBD1 matching 8 bases. With V trimmed by 6 bases and J by 6 bases, 16 bases remained unmatched. The CDR3 consists of 16 residues. Germline CDR1 SGHTA, CDR2 FQGNSA. CDR3 DNA sequence: TGTGCCAGCAGTTCACCGCCGGGACAGGTGGCCGGCGAGCAGTACTTC. Translating it yields CASSSPPGQVAGEQYF.

The chain is built from TRBV28 and TRBJ2-7, with a tentative D call TRBD1 (5 bases). Germline-derived CDR1 and CDR2 are MDHEN and SYDVKM. The CDR3 totals 13 residues. V gave up 10 bases and J gave up 0 bases, with 13 bases separating them. CDR3 DNA: TGTGCCACTCTCCGTCAGGGCTCCTACGAGCAGTACTTC. This encodes CATLRQGSYEQYF.

This clone has just one count. V and J are TRBV6-1 and TRBJ1-2, with D possibly matching TRBD1 (6 bases). CDR3 length: 11 amino acids. Trimming cost V 10 bases and J 11 bases, with 17 bases left between them. Germline CDR1 is MNHNS and CDR2 is SASEGT. CDR3 DNA: TGTGCCACCAGAACACAGGGTTTTTACACCTTC. It encodes CATRTQGFYTF.

The chain carries TRBV4-1 and TRBJ2-7; 7 bases line up with TRBD2. Germline V lookup: CDR1 MGHRA, CDR2 YSYEKL. The CDR3 sequence is 15 residues long. V lost 4 bases and J lost 1; bases outside the gene matches: 7. The CDR3 DNA follows: TGCGCCAGCAGCCCTTCGCAGCGGGGTTCCTACGAGCAGTACTTC. As protein: CASSPSQRGSYEQYF.

The chain is built from TRBV7-9 and TRBJ1-1; D not resolved. Germline lookup yields CDR1 SEHNR and CDR2 FQNEAQ (reference sequence). Trimming pared 7 bases from V and 10 bases from J, leaving 10 bases between. CDR3 size: 10 residues. The CDR3 is CASTPDLAFF. For the CDR3, the DNA is TGTGCCAGCACCCCGGACTTAGCTTTCTTT.

The rearrangement joins TRBV28 to TRBJ2-5; 7 bases line up with TRBD1. The germline gives CDR1 MDHEN, CDR2 SYDVKM. This CDR3 is built from 16 residues. With V trimmed by 5 bases and J by 2 bases, 11 bases remained unmatched. CDR3 residues: CASSTHSGTEQETQYF. CDR3 DNA: TGTGCCAGCAGTACCCACTCCGGGACAGAGCAAGAGACCCAGTACTTC. Drawing the rest from reference TRBV28 and TRBJ2-5, the complete variable domain is DVKVTQSSRYLVKRTGEKVFLECVQDMDHENMFWYRQDPGLGLRLIYFSYDVKMKEKGDIPEGYSVSREKKERFSLILESASTNQTSMYLCASSTHSGTEQETQYFGPGTRLLVL.

In its sample, this clone was seen a few times. CDR3 nucleotide sequence: TGTGCCAGCAGCGTAGCGGGAGCGGAGGGCTACACCTTC. The encoded protein is CASSVAGAEGYTF. The genes are TRBV9 and TRBJ1-2, with D hard to call. The germline V and J ends were trimmed by 0 bases and 8 bases, with 11 bases remaining between them. CDR1 is SGDLS and CDR2 is YYNGEE in the germline V gene. CDR3 length: 13 residues.

The J gene is TRBJ2-2, the V gene TRBV5-6; D possibly corresponds to TRBD1 (6 bases). V was shortened by 5 bases and J by 6 bases, with 11 bases between the two germline ends. Germline V gene lookup returns CDR1 SGHDT and CDR2 YYEEEE. The CDR3 has 13 amino acids. The CDR3 is CASSPGVPGELFF. The CDR3 DNA is TGTGCCAGCAGTCCAGGGGTACCCGGGGAGCTGTTTTTT.

This clone appeared a single time. The chain recombines TRBV5-6 with TRBJ2-3; TRBD2 agrees at 8 bases. V gave up 4 bases and J gave up 4 bases; unmatched junction bases: 5. The CDR3 loop spans 14 amino acids. Germline values: CDR1 SGHDT, CDR2 YYEEEE. CDR3 in amino acids: CASSLAGGPDTQYF. CDR3 sequence (DNA): TGTGCCAGCAGCCTGGCGGGAGGCCCAGATACGCAGTATTTT.

V is TRBV7-6 and J is TRBJ1-5; 10 bases are a match to TRBD1. The CDR3 sequence is 20 residues long. Germline CDR1 reads SGHVS; CDR2 reads FNYEAQ. V was clipped by 6 bases and J by 0 bases; unmatched bases: 17. The CDR3 protein is CASRHRPPGQGFYSNQPQHF. CDR3 nucleotide sequence: TGTGCCAGCAGACACAGACCGCCGGGACAGGGGTTTTATAGCAATCAGCCCCAGCATTTT. The variable domain in full, completed from reference TRBV7-6 and TRBJ1-5, reads GAGVSQSPRYKVTKRGQDVALRCDPISGHVSLYWYRQALGQGPEFLTYFNYEAQQDKSGLPNDRFSAERPEGSISTLTIQRTEQRDSAMYRCASRHRPPGQGFYSNQPQHFGDGTRLSIL.

The V call is TRBV4-3, the J call TRBJ2-7; 9 nucleotides agree with TRBD1. The V segment lost 4 bases and the J segment 4 bases; nucleotides outside the gene matches: 8. This CDR3 has 15 amino acids. Germline V lookup: CDR1 LGHNA, CDR2 YSLEER. The CDR3, as DNA: TGCGCCAGCAGCCCCTACAGGGGGCACGGATACGAGCAGTACTTC. Translated: CASSPYRGHGYEQYF.

The chain is built from TRBV7-9 and TRBJ2-3, with TRBD1 identical over 8 bases. Germline CDR1 and CDR2: SEHNR and FQNEAQ (reference sequence). V lost 5 bases and J lost 3; bases outside the gene matches: 13. CDR3 length equals 17 residues. CDR3: CASSPVVQGAGTDTQYF. The DNA of the CDR3 is TGTGCCAGCAGCCCAGTAGTCCAGGGGGCCGGAACAGATACGCAGTATTTT.

CDR3 DNA sequence: TGTGCCAGCAGCGTAGAGGGTCCAGGGACCTATGGCTACACCTTC. Amino acids: CASSVEGPGTYGYTF. The chain couples TRBV9 to TRBJ1-2; possibly TRBD1 for D (5 bases). The CDR3 spans 15 residues. CDR1 and CDR2 from the germline V gene are SGDLS and YYNGEE. With 0 bases removed from V and 4 bases from J, the gap between germline ends came to 13 bases.

The rearrangement uses TRBV27 and TRBJ2-6, with 7 bases aligning to TRBD1. V was clipped by 6 bases and J by 0 bases; unmatched bases: 11. The CDR3 runs 18 residues. CDR1 and CDR2 from the germline V gene are MNHEY and SMNVEV (reference sequence). This chain's CDR3 is CASRDRFYPNSGANVLTF. DNA of the CDR3: TGTGCCAGCAGGGACAGGTTTTACCCAAACTCTGGGGCCAACGTCCTGACTTTC.

The chain joins TRBV28 to TRBJ1-1, with D perhaps TRBD1 (6 bases). V was cut by 10 bases and J by 6 bases, with 15 bases left in between. Germline CDR1 MDHEN, CDR2 SYDVKM. This CDR3 contains 12 residues. This CDR3 is CAIGRGHPEAFF. The CDR3 DNA reads TGTGCCATTGGACGGGGACACCCTGAAGCTTTCTTT.

This clone has just a few counts. The rearrangement joins TRBV28 to TRBJ1-2; D possibly corresponds to TRBD1 (6 bases). Trimming took 3 bases from V and 0 from J, leaving 8 bases between them. CDR3 size: 14 residues. Looked up from germline, CDR1 is MDHEN and CDR2 is SYDVKM. Written as DNA, the CDR3 is TGTGCCAGCAGTTTTACAGGGACTAACTATGGCTACACCTTC. Translation: CASSFTGTNYGYTF.

The chain employs TRBV7-9 and TRBJ1-5; possible D gene TRBD1, 5 bases. Between the trimmed V and J ends, which lost 1 base and 4 bases, there was a span of 11 bases. CDR1 is SEHNR and CDR2 is FQNEAQ in the germline V gene (reference sequence). This CDR3 comprises 15 residues. The CDR3 bases are TGTGCCAGCAGCTTAGGACGTGGGGCTAATCAGCCCCAGCATTTT. This sequence encodes CASSLGRGANQPQHF.